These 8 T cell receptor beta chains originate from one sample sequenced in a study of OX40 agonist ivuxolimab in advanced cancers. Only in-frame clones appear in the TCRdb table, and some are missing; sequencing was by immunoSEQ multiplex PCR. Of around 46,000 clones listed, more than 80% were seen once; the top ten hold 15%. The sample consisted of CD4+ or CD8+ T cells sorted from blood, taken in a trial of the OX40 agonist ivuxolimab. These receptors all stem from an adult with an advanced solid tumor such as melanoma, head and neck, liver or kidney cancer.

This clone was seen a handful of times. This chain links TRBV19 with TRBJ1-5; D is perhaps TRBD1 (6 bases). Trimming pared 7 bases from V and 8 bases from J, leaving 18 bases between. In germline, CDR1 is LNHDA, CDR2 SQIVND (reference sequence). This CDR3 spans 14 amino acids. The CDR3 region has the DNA TGTGCCAGTACCGCTACAGTGGGGGCCGAGCCCCAGCATTTT. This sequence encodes CASTATVGAEPQHF.

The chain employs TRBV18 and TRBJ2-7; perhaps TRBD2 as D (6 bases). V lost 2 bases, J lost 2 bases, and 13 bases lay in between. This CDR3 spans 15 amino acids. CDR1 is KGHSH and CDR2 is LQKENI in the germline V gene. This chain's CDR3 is CASSPERGTAYEQYF. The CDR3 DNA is TGTGCCAGCTCACCAGAACGGGGGACTGCCTACGAGCAGTACTTC.

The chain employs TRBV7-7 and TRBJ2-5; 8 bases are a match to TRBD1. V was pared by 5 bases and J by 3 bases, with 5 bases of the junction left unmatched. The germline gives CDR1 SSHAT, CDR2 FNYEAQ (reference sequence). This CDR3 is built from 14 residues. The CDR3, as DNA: TGTGCCAGCAGCCATCTGGACAGGGAAGAGACCCAGTACTTC. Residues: CASSHLDREETQYF.

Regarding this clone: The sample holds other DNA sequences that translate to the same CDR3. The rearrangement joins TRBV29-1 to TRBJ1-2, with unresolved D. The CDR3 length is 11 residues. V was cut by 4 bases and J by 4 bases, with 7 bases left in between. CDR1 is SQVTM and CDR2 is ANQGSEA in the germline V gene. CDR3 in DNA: TGCAGCGTTGTCGACCTCTATGGCTACACCTTC. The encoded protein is CSVVDLYGYTF.

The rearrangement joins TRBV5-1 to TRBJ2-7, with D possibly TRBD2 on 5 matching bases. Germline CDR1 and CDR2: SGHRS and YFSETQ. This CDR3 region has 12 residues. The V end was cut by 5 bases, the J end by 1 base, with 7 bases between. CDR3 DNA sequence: TGCGCCAGCAGGTCGGGGTCCTACGAGCAGTACTTC. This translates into CASRSGSYEQYF.

CDR3 DNA sequence: TGCGCCAGCAGCCAAGTGCGGGAGGGCCCGCTCGAGCAGTACTTC. Amino acid sequence: CASSQVREGPLEQYF. The chain has TRBV4-1 and TRBJ2-7, with TRBD2 matching 9 bases. The CDR3 runs 15 residues. From germline, CDR1 is MGHRA and CDR2 YSYEKL. J gave up 6 bases and V 1 base, and 7 bases lay outside the gene matches.

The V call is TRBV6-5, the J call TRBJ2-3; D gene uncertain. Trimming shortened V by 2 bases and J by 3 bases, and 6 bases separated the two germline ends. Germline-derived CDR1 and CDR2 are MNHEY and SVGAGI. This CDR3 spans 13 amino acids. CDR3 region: CASSYVGTDTQYF. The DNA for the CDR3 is TGTGCCAGCAGTTACGTTGGGACAGATACGCAGTATTTT.

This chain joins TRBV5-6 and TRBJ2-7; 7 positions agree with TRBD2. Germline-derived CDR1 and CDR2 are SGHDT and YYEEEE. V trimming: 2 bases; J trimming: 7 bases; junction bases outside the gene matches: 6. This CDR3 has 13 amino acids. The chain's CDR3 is CASSFGGSREQYF. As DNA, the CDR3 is TGTGCCAGCAGCTTCGGGGGGTCACGGGAGCAGTACTTC.